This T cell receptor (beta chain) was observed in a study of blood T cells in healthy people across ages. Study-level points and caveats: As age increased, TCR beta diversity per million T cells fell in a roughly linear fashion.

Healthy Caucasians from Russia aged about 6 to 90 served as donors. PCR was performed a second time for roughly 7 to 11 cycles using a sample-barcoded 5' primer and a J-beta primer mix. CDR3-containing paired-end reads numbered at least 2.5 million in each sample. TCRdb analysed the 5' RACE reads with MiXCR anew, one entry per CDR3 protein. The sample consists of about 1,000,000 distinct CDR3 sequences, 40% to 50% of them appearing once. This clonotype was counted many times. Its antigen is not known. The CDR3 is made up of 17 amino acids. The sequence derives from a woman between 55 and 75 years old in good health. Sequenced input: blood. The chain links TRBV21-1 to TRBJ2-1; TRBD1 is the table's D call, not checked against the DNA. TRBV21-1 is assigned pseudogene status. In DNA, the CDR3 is TGTGCCAGCAGCAATTACGGGTTACGAACCCCCGGGGATGAGCAGTTCTTC. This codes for CASSNYGLRTPGDEQFF.